The clone carrying this T cell receptor (beta chain) was found a few times. Its target is unknown. The sample comes from a study of T-cell reconstitution after alpha-beta-depleted transplantation in children. The study, taken as a whole, reports: Several hundred graft clones that had expanded were reportedly the source of alpha-beta T cells about two months after transplant. Diversity and T-cell counts at one year after transplant derived mostly from new T cells. Diversity of TCRbeta at day 60 was high in some patients, arising from surviving recipient T cells and thymic progenitors.

During its preparation, the TCRbeta library received unique molecular identifiers. One entry per CDR3 protein results from TCRdb running MiXCR on the PCR reads. The sample lists 90,000 to 100,000 distinct CDR3 sequences, about a quarter seen once, with about a fifth in the top ten. The germline gives CDR1 MGHDK, CDR2 SYGVNS. The V end was cut by 2 bases, the J end by 0 bases, with 14 bases between. The CDR3 is 17 amino acids. The sequencing used PBMCs, collected before TCRalphabeta/CD19-depleted stem cell transplant. The chain carries TRBV25-1 and TRBJ2-1; D is undetermined. The sequence was obtained from a boy aged 2 to 10 with acute lymphoblastic leukemia, due to receive a stem cell transplant. The CDR3 region has the DNA TGTGCCAGCAGTGAAGGGAATGGCGGCCTCTCCTACAATGAGCAGTTCTTC. The encoded protein is CASSEGNGGLSYNEQFF. Drawing the rest from reference TRBV25-1 and TRBJ2-1, the complete variable domain is EADIYQTPRYLVIGTGKKITLECSQTMGHDKMYWYQQDPGMELHLIHYSYGVNSTEKGDLSSESTVSRIRTEHFPLTLESARPSHTSQYLCASSEGNGGLSYNEQFFGPGTRLTVL.